The sequence of this T cell receptor (beta chain) was determined in a study of blood T cell repertoires in COVID-19. Overall study: The cDNA or gDNA used as material had been derived from T cells, B-cell-depleted T cells, or PBMCs.

Details on this clone: One end of the junction varies from germline; a read error may be responsible.

Clinical history as reported by participants underpinned cohort assignment. Cohort 3 donors counted as recovered after two negative PCRs, clearance, or resolved symptoms. Sequencing used immunoSEQ multiplex PCR; TCRdb keeps in-frame clones, though not all of them. The sample consists of over 200,000 clones, 70% to 90% of them appearing once. The material sequenced was PBMCs or T cells enriched from blood (not recorded which). The receptor's source is a woman aged 45-65 years who had recovered from COVID-19.

The CDR3 DNA follows: TGTGCCAGCTCACCAGAGGGGACAGGGGGGCTCTTT. Protein: CASSPEGTGGLF. The rearrangement links TRBV18 to TRBJ1-1, with 11 bases lining up with TRBD1. CDR3 size: 12 residues. Germline assignment: CDR1 KGHSH and CDR2 LQKENI.